These 23 T cell receptor beta chains share one sample of origin, sequenced in a study of Ad26.COV2.S vaccination and SARS-CoV-2 variants. The method was immunoSEQ multiplex PCR; TCRdb's version includes in-frame clones alone and lacks a portion of them. The sample consists of 380,000 or so clones, around nine tenths of them appearing once. Treatment reported: approximately 18 received Ad26.COV2.S at low or high dose, single or two shots; about 5 received placebo; per-sample allocation not given. Vaccine and placebo recipients were sampled on day 63 after the first injection. The source was peripheral blood, collected in a trial of Ad26.COV2.S vaccine versus placebo. These receptors originate from a person between 18 and 60 years old who received the Ad26.COV2.S COVID-19 vaccine or a placebo.

The genes are TRBV19 and TRBJ1-6; no definite D call. Germline V gene sequence: CDR1 LNHDA, CDR2 SQIVND (reference sequence). Trimming took 10 bases from V and 0 from J, leaving 7 bases between them. This CDR3 is built from 13 residues. The CDR3 spells CATGGSYNSPLHF. CDR3 DNA sequence: TGTGCCACCGGAGGCTCCTATAATTCACCCCTCCACTTT. Filled out from reference TRBV19 and TRBJ1-6, the complete variable domain reads DGGITQSPKYLFRKEGQNVTLSCEQNLNHDAMYWYRQDPGQGLRLIYYSQIVNDFQKGDIAEGYSVSREKKESFPLTVTSAQKNPTAFYLCATGGSYNSPLHFGNGTRLTVT.

J is TRBJ1-2 and V is TRBV28, with D uncertain. CDR1 and CDR2 (germline): MDHEN, SYDVKM. V was shortened by 3 bases and J by 5 bases, with 7 bases between the two germline ends. CDR3 length: 12 amino acids. CDR3: CASSLSGYGYTF. The CDR3 DNA sequence: TGTGCCAGCAGTTTGTCGGGGTATGGCTACACCTTC.

DNA of the CDR3: TGTGCCAGCACCAAGGGACAGAACACTGAAGCTTTCTTT. It encodes CASTKGQNTEAFF. The rearrangement joins TRBV12-3 or TRBV12-4 to TRBJ1-1; D may be TRBD1 (6 bases). The CDR3 spans 13 residues. V lost 7 bases and J 1 base, leaving 10 bases between the germline ends.

This chain connects TRBV19 to TRBJ2-3, with D uncertain. The CDR3 length is 15 residues. Looked up from germline, CDR1 is LNHDA and CDR2 is SQIVND (reference sequence). Trimming shortened V by 1 base and J by 1 base, and 9 bases separated the two germline ends. The CDR3 region is CASSIAGSRTDTQYF. The DNA of the CDR3 is TGTGCCAGTAGTATAGCAGGCAGCCGCACAGATACGCAGTATTTT.

The V and J genes are TRBV21-1 and TRBJ1-5. TRBV21-1 is marked as a pseudogene. This CDR3 region has 16 residues. CDR3 amino acids: CASSNRTLMGNQPQHF. CDR3 coding DNA: TGTGCCAGCAGCAATAGGACCTTAATGGGCAATCAGCCCCAGCATTTT.

The chain has TRBV5-4 and TRBJ2-6; D gene ambiguous. Trimming left V 4 bases short and J 2 bases short, with 7 bases between. This CDR3 has 14 amino acids. CDR1 and CDR2 from the germline V gene are SGHNT and YYREEE (reference sequence). The CDR3 sequence: CASSPPAGANVLTF. Here the CDR3 DNA reads TGTGCCAGCAGCCCCCCTGCTGGGGCCAACGTCCTGACTTTC. Together with reference TRBV5-4 and TRBJ2-6, the CDR3 gives the full variable domain: ETGVTQSPTHLIKTRGQQVTLRCSSQSGHNTVSWYQQALGQGPQFIFQYYREEENGRGNFPPRFSGLQFPNYSSELNVNALELDDSALYLCASSPPAGANVLTFGAGSRLTVL.

The chain carries TRBV7-2 and TRBJ2-5; perhaps TRBD2 as D (7 bases). This CDR3 spans 15 amino acids. Germline CDR1 SGHTA, CDR2 FQGNSA. Trimming pared 3 bases from V and 4 bases from J, leaving 15 bases between. DNA for the CDR3: TGTGCCAGCAGCTTTGGGGGGGCAAAAGGAGAGACCCAGTACTTC. Translating it yields CASSFGGAKGETQYF.

This clone appeared a single time. The chain is built from TRBV19 and TRBJ1-5; TRBD1 is a possible D gene (5 bases). The CDR3 totals 20 residues. The V gene lost 5 bases and the J gene lost 0 bases, with 26 bases spanning the gap. Germline values: CDR1 LNHDA, CDR2 SQIVND (reference sequence). The CDR3 sequence is CASSLPPQDTKRYSNQPQHF. The CDR3 DNA sequence: TGTGCCAGTAGTTTACCTCCACAGGATACTAAGAGGTATAGCAATCAGCCCCAGCATTTT.

This clone appeared a single time. V is TRBV10-3 and J is TRBJ2-5; TRBD2 might be the D (6 bases). Germline CDR1 and CDR2: ENHRY and SYGVKD. This CDR3 is 16 amino acids long. V lost 6 bases to trimming and J lost 5 bases, with 22 bases between them. The CDR3 sequence is CAIRGMGGEGPETQYF. CDR3 in DNA: TGTGCCATCAGGGGAATGGGGGGAGAGGGACCTGAGACCCAGTACTTC.

This clone was recorded only once. The J gene is TRBJ1-1, the V gene TRBV7-8; the match to TRBD1 covers 8 bases. J lost 3 bases, V lost 4 bases, and 10 bases had no gene match. Per germline, CDR1 SGHVS and CDR2 FQNEAQ. The CDR3 has 16 residues. This chain's CDR3 is CASSSPWTGRDTEAFF. The DNA for the CDR3 is TGTGCCAGCAGCTCCCCGTGGACAGGGAGGGACACTGAAGCTTTCTTT.

The chain couples TRBV12-3 or TRBV12-4 to TRBJ1-4, with a possible D match to TRBD1 (6 bases). The CDR3 length is 13 residues. With 2 bases removed from V and 8 bases from J, the gap between germline ends came to 9 bases. The CDR3 is CASSLSGGEKLFF. The CDR3 DNA follows: TGTGCCAGCAGTTTATCGGGGGGCGAAAAACTGTTTTTT.

The chain employs TRBV6-2 or TRBV6-3 and TRBJ2-5, with D possibly being TRBD2 (6 bases). Trimming took off 0 bases at V and 4 bases at J, with 9 bases between the two ends. The germline CDR1 and CDR2 sequences are MNHEY and SVGEGT. CDR3 length equals 14 residues. CDR3 coding DNA: TGTGCCAGCAGTTACTCGGTGGGAGGAGAGACCCAGTACTTC. Amino acids: CASSYSVGGETQYF.

The chain joins TRBV5-1 to TRBJ2-5; 8 nucleotides align to TRBD1. V lost 2 bases to trimming and J lost 5 bases; unmatched junction nucleotides: 8. CDR3 length equals 15 residues. Germline V gene lookup returns CDR1 SGHRS and CDR2 YFSETQ. The CDR3 loop reads CASSFRGLNVETQYF. The CDR3 DNA reads as TGCGCCAGCAGCTTCAGGGGGCTGAATGTGGAGACCCAGTACTTC.

The J gene is TRBJ1-5, the V gene TRBV2; a weak D match, TRBD1 (6 bases). V shed 6 bases and J shed 5 bases, with 17 bases lying between them. This CDR3 contains 15 residues. The germline V gene encodes CDR1 SNHLY and CDR2 FYNNEI. CDR3 sequence reads: CASSIQGGRDQPQHF. CDR3 sequence (DNA): TGTGCCAGCAGCATACAGGGCGGGAGGGATCAGCCCCAGCATTTT.

The rearrangement uses TRBV6-1 and TRBJ2-7; a possible D gene is TRBD2 (6 bases). CDR3 size: 16 residues. Germline V CDR1 and CDR2: MNHNS, SASEGT. V shed 3 bases and J shed 6 bases, with 21 bases lying between them. The CDR3 coding sequence is TGTGCCAGCAGTGAGCTCGGACTACCCCCCGCTGGCGAGCAGTACTTC. Translation gives CASSELGLPPAGEQYF.

The chain is built from TRBV7-9 and TRBJ1-1; 12 bases are shared with TRBD1. J lost 1 base, V lost 4 bases, and 7 bases had no gene match. This CDR3 spans 17 amino acids. Germline V gives CDR1 SEHNR, CDR2 FQNEAQ (reference sequence). This chain's CDR3 is CASSWDRGPIPNTEAFF. CDR3 nucleotides: TGTGCCAGCAGCTGGGACAGGGGGCCGATACCGAACACTGAAGCTTTCTTT.

The CDR3: CSARRTEAFF. As DNA, the CDR3 is TGCAGCGCCAGGAGGACTGAAGCTTTCTTT. The chain is built from TRBV29-1 and TRBJ1-1, with D uncertain. The CDR3 is 10 amino acids. CDR1 SQVTM and CDR2 ANQGSEA come from the germline V gene. Deletions cut 7 bases from V and 5 bases from J, with 8 bases between.

The V gene is TRBV6-6, the J gene TRBJ2-3; 9 bases align to TRBD2. The CDR3 has 16 residues. Trimming at V came to 4 bases and at J to 4 bases, leaving 9 bases not matched to a gene. Germline-derived CDR1 and CDR2 are MNHNY and SVGAGI (reference sequence). The CDR3 DNA follows: TGTGCCAGCAGTTCCGGGATAGCGGGGGACGCAGATACGCAGTATTTT. The encoded protein is CASSSGIAGDADTQYF.

J is TRBJ1-2 and V is TRBV15; 10 bases agree with TRBD1. The V gene end was trimmed by 0 bases and the J gene end by 11 bases; junction bases not matched to a gene: 3. The CDR3 has 13 residues. Germline loops: CDR1 LNHNV, CDR2 YYDKDF (reference sequence). This CDR3 is CATSRDTDRGYTF. As DNA, the CDR3 is TGTGCCACCAGCAGAGATACGGACAGGGGGTACACCTTC.

The chain employs TRBV5-5 and TRBJ2-1; 7 bases agree with TRBD2. V lost 1 base to trimming and J lost 0 bases; unmatched junction nucleotides: 13. The CDR3 is 19 residues long. CDR1 is SGHKS and CDR2 is YYEKEE in the germline V gene (reference sequence). CDR3 sequence (DNA): TGTGCCAGCAGCTTGAGAGCGGGGCCTGAACTCAGCTCCTACAATGAGCAGTTCTTC. Protein sequence: CASSLRAGPELSSYNEQFF.

The chain carries TRBV7-8 and TRBJ1-2; no firm D call. Germline V gene lookup returns CDR1 SGHVS and CDR2 FQNEAQ. The CDR3 spans 15 residues. Between the trimmed V and J ends, which lost 2 bases and 2 bases, there was a span of 12 bases. CDR3 DNA: TGTGCCAGCAGCTTATTTGTAGGGTTAAACTATGGCTACACCTTC. Translating it yields CASSLFVGLNYGYTF.

The V and J genes are TRBV24-1 and TRBJ2-3; TRBD2 is a possible D gene (5 bases). The ends were cut back, 7 bases at V and 6 bases at J, with 13 bases in the middle. Germline lookup yields CDR1 KGHDR and CDR2 SFDVKD. CDR3 size: 13 residues. This chain's CDR3 is CATRGGGGDTQYF. The CDR3 bases are TGTGCCACCAGGGGCGGAGGCGGGGATACGCAGTATTTT.

The chain combines TRBV18 with TRBJ2-7; D might be TRBD1 or TRBD2, each matching 5 bases. Germline V gene lookup returns CDR1 KGHSH and CDR2 LQKENI. The V end was cut by 6 bases, the J end by 4 bases, with 16 bases between. The CDR3 has 14 amino acids. CDR3 sequence: CASSAGTQRYEQYF. The CDR3 DNA reads as TGTGCCAGCTCGGCCGGGACCCAGCGGTACGAGCAGTACTTC.